This entry describes one T cell receptor (beta chain). Its antigen remains unidentified. V lost 2 bases to trimming and J lost 6 bases, with 17 bases between them. Germline loops: CDR1 MNHEY, CDR2 SVGAGI. This CDR3 has 16 residues. This sample was included in a study of cytomegalovirus exposure and HLA in healthy donors. Regarding the study as a whole: It was likely that a cluster of highly shared sequence variants was a sequencing artifact.

The PCR ran on 60 Vbeta and 13 Jbeta primers. The protocol was immunoSEQ multiplex PCR, while the TCRdb copy is restricted to in-frame clones and leaves out a portion. The table lists roughly 100,000 clones, about 71% of them singletons. This sequence was found in a woman between 50 and 59 years old in good health and CMV-seronegative. The sample taken for sequencing was PBMCs. The J gene is TRBJ2-1, the V gene TRBV6-5, with a weak D call TRBD2 (5 bases). The CDR3 protein is CASSYGLMGSGNEQFF. CDR3 sequence (DNA): TGTGCCAGCAGTTACGGACTCATGGGATCTGGCAATGAGCAGTTCTTC.